This TCR beta chain was recovered during a study of T cell responses to AZD1222 COVID-19 vaccine. The study's findings and limits: Samples come after the peak T cell response, not at day 14. Baseline serology detected seropositivity in only six or seven AZD1222 recipients. Close to half of spike-specific TCRs reportedly recognize unmutated variant regions. The donor cohort was predominantly white British with a female majority, and clonal diversity may have been underestimated.

Here immunoSEQ multiplex PCR was the method, and the copy in TCRdb shows in-frame clones only, minus some. The sample has 43,000 or so clones, about 90% seen once. In this sample, this clone turned up once. What it binds is unknown. The V end was cut by 4 bases, the J end by 3 bases, with 6 bases between. Germline V gives CDR1 GTSNPN, CDR2 SVGIG (reference sequence). The CDR3 extends over 11 amino acids. V is TRBV30 and J is TRBJ1-2, with no clear D. This TCR was recovered from an adult who received the AZD1222 COVID-19 vaccine. The starting material was peripheral blood, obtained 28 days after the second AZD1222 dose. The CDR3 nucleotides read TGTGCCTGGAACACTGACTATGGCTACACCTTC. Protein sequence: CAWNTDYGYTF.